Presented here are 13 T cell receptor beta chains from one specimen sequenced in a study of response to subunit inactivated influenza vaccine. TCRdb analysed the RT-PCR reads with MiXCR anew, one entry per CDR3 protein. In the table there are around 500,000 distinct CDR3 sequences, approximately 11% of which are singletons. The specimen was PBMCs from blood, collected around seven weeks after vaccination. The source is a man aged 50 to 60 who received an inactivated influenza vaccine.

This sequence joins TRBV4-1 and TRBJ2-7, with 8 bases matching TRBD2. J lost 2 bases, V lost 0 bases, and 12 bases had no gene match. Germline values: CDR1 MGHRA, CDR2 YSYEKL. The CDR3 totals 18 residues. As DNA, the CDR3 is TGCGCCAGCAGCCAAGATCCCCGGGTAGCGGGGATAACCTACGAGCAGTACTTC. It is translated as CASSQDPRVAGITYEQYF.

This clonotype was picked up many times. The chain couples TRBV29-1 to TRBJ2-7; tentative D call: TRBD1 (5 bases). Trimming took off 1 base at V and 5 bases at J, with 9 bases between the two ends. Germline V CDR1 and CDR2: SQVTM, ANQGSEA. This CDR3 is built from 12 residues. CDR3 DNA sequence: TGCAGCGTTGAAGGGCAGGGCAACGAGCAGTACTTC. The encoded protein is CSVEGQGNEQYF.

This clonotype came up many times. V is TRBV7-2 and J is TRBJ2-3; 10 positions match TRBD2. Looked up from germline, CDR1 is SGHTA and CDR2 is FQGNSA. J lost 4 bases, V lost 4 bases, and 5 bases had no gene match. CDR3 length: 15 amino acids. The CDR3 DNA sequence: TGTGCCAGCAGCTCTTTTAGCGGGGGGCCAGATACGCAGTATTTT. It translates to CASSSFSGGPDTQYF.

The gene calls are TRBV6-1 and TRBJ2-1; 7 nucleotides line up with TRBD2. Germline CDR1 MNHNS, CDR2 SASEGT. The CDR3 has 16 amino acids. The ends lost 6 bases at V and 0 bases at J; junction bases unmatched: 8. CDR3 region: CASRWLAESSYNEQFF. The CDR3 nucleotides read TGTGCCAGCAGATGGCTAGCGGAGAGCTCCTACAATGAGCAGTTCTTC.

This clonotype was seen ten or more times. The V and J genes are TRBV6-2 or TRBV6-3 and TRBJ1-4; 9 nucleotides match TRBD1. The CDR3 runs to 14 residues. Unmatched junction bases numbered 6, after V lost 5 bases and J lost 8 bases. CDR1 MNHEY and CDR2 SVGEGT come from the germline V gene. The CDR3 nucleotides read TGTGCCAGCAGTGACCGGACAGGGGAAGAAAAACTGTTTTTT. Amino acid sequence: CASSDRTGEEKLFF.

The chain has TRBV7-9 and TRBJ2-7; unclear D gene. Germline V CDR1 and CDR2: SEHNR, FQNEAQ (reference sequence). V was shortened by 0 bases and J by 9 bases, with 6 bases between the two germline ends. The CDR3 has 11 amino acids. The CDR3 spells CASSLAARQYF. The CDR3 coding sequence is TGTGCCAGCAGCTTAGCAGCTCGGCAGTACTTC.

This clonotype came up many times. The CDR3 DNA reads as TGTGCCAGCACGCCGGAAGGGACCACCACAGATACGCAGTATTTT. The encoded protein is CASTPEGTTTDTQYF. The rearrangement links TRBV6-2 or TRBV6-3 to TRBJ2-3; the D gene could be TRBD1 or TRBD2 (5 bases each). Trimming removed 7 bases from V and 2 bases from J, with 16 bases in between. Germline V gene sequence: CDR1 MNHEY, CDR2 SVGEGT. The CDR3 sequence is 15 residues long.

This clonotype was counted at least ten times. This chain links TRBV20-1 with TRBJ2-1, with D tentatively TRBD1 or TRBD2 (5 bases each). V lost 8 bases to trimming and J lost 11 bases, with 19 bases between them. Germline CDR1 is DFQATT and CDR2 is SNEGSKA (reference sequence). This CDR3 region has 12 residues. The CDR3 reads CSSPSFRDQQFF. The CDR3, as DNA: TGCAGTTCCCCATCTTTCCGGGACCAGCAGTTCTTC.

This clonotype was picked up many times. The rearrangement links TRBV20-1 to TRBJ1-1; D is unresolved. CDR3 length: 10 residues. The ends were cut back, 6 bases at V and 11 bases at J, with 13 bases in the middle. Germline lookup yields CDR1 DFQATT and CDR2 SNEGSKA (reference sequence). CDR3 loop: CSATISAAFF. CDR3 coding DNA: TGCAGTGCAACAATCTCTGCGGCTTTCTTT.

The gene calls are TRBV7-9 and TRBJ1-4; maybe TRBD1 (5 bases). Germline lookup yields CDR1 SEHNR and CDR2 FQNEAQ (reference sequence). This CDR3 has 15 residues. V lost 1 base, J lost 8 bases, and 14 bases lay in between. CDR3 DNA: TGTGCCAGCAGCTTAGTGGGACCCAAGGTGGAAAAACTGTTTTTT. The encoded protein is CASSLVGPKVEKLFF.

The V gene is TRBV4-3, the J gene TRBJ2-2; D gene unclear. CDR1 LGHNA and CDR2 YSLEER come from the germline V gene. Trimming took off 1 base at V and 0 bases at J, with 9 bases between the two ends. The CDR3 covers 16 residues. This CDR3 reads CASSQVAPPNTGELFF. The DNA of the CDR3 is TGCGCCAGCAGCCAAGTCGCTCCGCCGAACACCGGGGAGCTGTTTTTT.

In this sample, this clonotype turned up a few times. The rearrangement links TRBV5-1 to TRBJ2-5; D is unclear. The CDR3 consists of 13 residues. Germline assignment: CDR1 SGHRS and CDR2 YFSETQ. With 4 bases removed from V and 5 bases from J, the gap between germline ends came to 12 bases. For the CDR3, the DNA is TGCGCCAGCAGCCCGGTGGGGAAGGAGACCCAGTACTTC. The encoded protein is CASSPVGKETQYF.

The chain carries TRBV29-1 and TRBJ1-5; D perhaps matches TRBD1 (5 bases). Germline CDR1 and CDR2: SQVTM and ANQGSEA. Trimming removed 7 bases at V and 2 bases at J, with 12 bases between. This CDR3 has 13 amino acids. The CDR3: CSASDTRNQPQHF. CDR3 in DNA: TGCAGCGCCTCGGACACACGCAATCAGCCCCAGCATTTT.